This T cell receptor (beta chain) was sequenced for a study of PD-L1 blockade in urothelial cancer (dated by TCRdb to between 2016 and 2019). Regarding the research as a whole: All patients started therapy around 2014 and received atezolizumab 1,200 mg intravenously every 3 weeks. Blood samples yielded a median of about 150,000 T cells and approximately 83,000 unique TCRs, with median clonality 0.080. Pretreatment blood TCR-seq was available for 30 or so patients, at least one posttreatment blood collection was obtained for about 24 patients, and tumor TCR-seq was available for about 24 patients. Durable clinical benefit meant progression-free survival longer than 6 months, and TCR features were also tested against progression-free and overall survival. An ECOG performance status of 0 or 1 was recorded for the patients, and 0 to 3 prior chemotherapy regimens had been received by the patients. Durable clinical benefit was achieved by nine patients and was not achieved by 20 patients. In the same patients who had TCR sequencing, pretreatment tumors also underwent whole exome sequencing and RNA sequencing. About 90% of the 29 patients were males with bladder-origin urothelial cancer, and about 65% of the roughly 29 reported a prior smoking history. The study was an exploratory multi-omic analysis of somatic, immune and clinical correlates of response to PD-L1 blockade with atezolizumab in urothelial cancer. Pretreatment tumor samples and matched peripheral blood, collected serially before and after atezolizumab treatment, underwent TCR sequencing. Blood samples were analyzed at two time points: 3 weeks after treatment start (second dose) and 6 weeks after treatment start. Results the study describes overall, beyond this receptor: Small sample size (n ≈ 30) and many exploratory analyses mean the results are intended to be hypothesis-generating. Improved progression-free and overall survival was associated with having pretreatment peripheral blood TCR clonality below the median. Among patients with durable benefit, tumor-associated TCR clones showed greater expansion in peripheral blood 3 weeks after treatment started (n ≈ 20, p = 0.022).

Synthetic TCR analog templates were spiked into each PCR so that absolute template abundance could be estimated from read counts. The immunoSEQ assay used bias-controlled V and J gene primers to amplify TCRbeta CDR3 regions from genomic DNA. Rearranged TCRbeta segments were sequenced at approximately 20X coverage. On the study's bioinformatics: Sequencing errors were corrected by clustering and CDR3s were annotated against IMGT to assign V, D and J genes. Downstream analyses used only productive TCRbeta rearrangements and left out out-of-frame or stop-codon sequences. Clonality was computed as one minus Shannon entropy normalized by the log of the number of unique productive sequences. Clones differing between time points or between blood and tumor were identified by Fisher's exact test with Benjamini-Hochberg correction at adjusted p below 0.01. Held by TCRdb, this immuneACCESS table contains in-frame sequences only and omits some clones. Under half of the omission traces to an unresolved V gene where checked; the cause of the rest is unknown. D and trimming come from the DNA, and the V and J calls and clone size come from that table. The sample has 50,000 or so clones on record, about four fifths of them singletons. The ten largest clonotypes hold roughly 1.4% of the sample.

The cysteine opens and the phenylalanine closes a CDR3 of 12 amino acids. The CDR3 DNA has 36 bases and is translated from base 1. V drops 5 bases and J drops 3 bases, leaving 8 bases in between. CDR1 and CDR2, per the germline V gene (reference sequence), are SEHNR and FQNEAQ. The time point label, as the study defines it: pretreatment peripheral blood. The cohort comprised about 30 patients with locally advanced or metastatic urothelial carcinoma treated at Memorial Sloan Kettering on a trial protocol. Peripheral blood mononuclear cells were collected pretreatment and during treatment, with between 1 and 8 total time points obtained per patient. The Qiagen DNeasy Blood extraction kit was used to purify genomic DNA from total PBMCs and from tumor samples. Collected pretreatment and during treatment, PBMCs were isolated and stored as previously described. Concerning this clone: It lacks a known antigen. Base qualities are not provided; no much larger clone lies one nucleotide away.

The sequence is built from TRBV7-9 and TRBJ2-7; the D gene cannot be resolved reliably. The sequencing used PBMCs, collected around atezolizumab (anti-PD-L1) treatment. The receptor comes from a man aged 45-65 years with urothelial cancer. The DNA reads TGTGCCAGCAGCACCCTAGGCTACGAGCAGTACTTC. Translated, it gives CASSTLGYEQYF. Beyond the CDR3, the reference TRBV7-9 and TRBJ2-7 genes provide the residues; the full variable domain reads: DTGVSQNPRHKITKRGQNVTFRCDPISEHNRLYWYRQTLGQGPEFLTYFQNEAQLEKSRLLSDRFSAERPKGSFSTLEIQRTEQGDSAMYLCASSTLGYEQYFGPGTRLTVT.